A selection of T cell receptor beta chains follows, all from one sample in a study of blood T cell repertoires in COVID-19. Sequencing used immunoSEQ multiplex PCR; TCRdb keeps in-frame clones, though not all of them. The sample carries about 77,000 clones, 80% recorded once. The sample taken for sequencing was peripheral blood. The receptors stem from a woman between 70 and 85 years old with acute or convalescent COVID-19. CDR3s include the opening cysteine and the closing phenylalanine or tryptophan. A D gene is named only where the DNA matches it firmly. Size values are once, few and many counts, or a class for expanded clones, and some rows have none.

size,length,V,D,J,DNA,CDR3
-,15,TRBV27,TRBD2,TRBJ2-2,TGTGCCAGCTCCCTAGCGGGGGGAATCACCGGGGAGCTGTTTTTT,CASSLAGGITGELFF
-,16,TRBV29-1,-,TRBJ2-6,TGCAGCGTTGAAGAGGGCAGGTTGGCTGGGGCCAACGTCCTGACTTTC,CSVEEGRLAGANVLTF
-,13,TRBV7-2,-,TRBJ2-5,TGTGCCAGCAGCCGATCTCAGACTGAGACCCAGTACTTC,CASSRSQTETQYF
-,12,TRBV7-8,-,TRBJ2-5,TGTGCCAGCAGCTTGCTACAAGAGACCCAGTACTTC,CASSLLQETQYF
-,17,TRBV9,-,TRBJ2-2,TGTGCCAGTAGCGTCCCCGGAGGGCGATACGACACCGGGGAGCTGTTTTTT,CASSVPGGRYDTGELFF
-,14,TRBV18,-,TRBJ1-1,TGTGCCAGCTCACCGGCGGGGGCCAGAGTTGAAGCTTTCTTT,CASSPAGARVEAFF
-,13,TRBV14,-,TRBJ1-1,TGTGCCAGCAGCCCCCTGACTTCTACTGGAGCTTTCTTT,CASSPLTSTGAFF
-,16,TRBV9,TRBD2,TRBJ2-3,TGTGCCAGCAGCGCTATGCTAGCGGGGGGCGGAGATACGCAGTATTTT,CASSAMLAGGGDTQYF
-,15,TRBV6-5,TRBD1,TRBJ1-1,TGTGCCAGCAGTTACTCCCCGGGACAGGGTTTTGAAGCTTTCTTT,CASSYSPGQGFEAFF
-,16,TRBV7-9,-,TRBJ2-1,TGTGCCAGCAGCTTAGTAAGCGGGTGGACTTACAATGAGCAGTTCTTC,CASSLVSGWTYNEQFF
-,13,TRBV6-5,-,TRBJ1-5,TGTGCCAGCAGTTACAGCAGCAATCAGCCCCAGCATTTT,CASSYSSNQPQHF
-,17,TRBV9,-,TRBJ1-1,TGTGCCAGCAGCGCGACAGGCGATTTGGCCCTATACACTGAAGCTTTCTTT,CASSATGDLALYTEAFF
-,15,TRBV7-7,-,TRBJ2-1,TGTGCCAGCAGCTTAGGTCTCTACTCCTACAATGAGCAGTTCTTC,CASSLGLYSYNEQFF
-,16,TRBV5-4,TRBD2,TRBJ2-1,TGTGCCAGCAGCTCTGGTGGACTAGCGGGGACGGATGAGCAGTTCTTC,CASSSGGLAGTDEQFF
-,16,TRBV6-6,-,TRBJ1-3,TGTGCCAGCAGCAACCGATTCGGGATCTCTGGAAACACCATATATTTT,CASSNRFGISGNTIYF
-,14,TRBV28,TRBD1,TRBJ1-1,TGTGCCAGCAGTTCCTGGACAGGAGTCACTGAAGCTTTCTTT,CASSSWTGVTEAFF
few,16,TRBV4-2,-,TRBJ2-6,TGTGCCAGCAGCCGAAGACGGGACTCTGGGGCCAACGTCCTGACTTTC,CASSRRRDSGANVLTF
-,17,TRBV4-3,TRBD2,TRBJ2-2,TGCGCCAGCAGCCAAGATATGGTAGCGGGGCTACCCGGGGAGCTGTTTTTT,CASSQDMVAGLPGELFF
-,13,TRBV11-3,-,TRBJ1-2,TGTGCCAGCAGCCCCACAGGGCCCTATGGCTACACCTTC,CASSPTGPYGYTF
-,14,TRBV19,-,TRBJ2-1,TGTGCCAGTAGTCTGGCCGGGGAGGATATTGAGCAGTTCTTC,CASSLAGEDIEQFF
once,19,TRBV2,TRBD2,TRBJ2-1,TGTGCCAGCAGTGCGCTTCTGGGGCAGCGGGGGAGATTTAACAATGAGCAGTTCTTC,CASSALLGQRGRFNNEQFF
-,15,TRBV3-1/TRBV3-2,-,TRBJ2-3,TGTGCCAGCAGCCAAGGGTCTTTACAGGTCGCTACGCAGTATTTT,CASSQGSLQVATQYF
-,14,TRBV18,-,TRBJ1-1,TGTGCCAGCTCCCGCGGAGCCGAGGGCACTGAAGCTTTCTTT,CASSRGAEGTEAFF
-,17,TRBV4-3,-,TRBJ1-3,TGCGCCAGCAGCCAAGATCGAGGATTATTCTCTGGAAACACCATATATTTT,CASSQDRGLFSGNTIYF
-,16,TRBV27,-,TRBJ1-6,TGTGCCAGCAGTTCCTACCCGACAGGCCTGGCTTCACCCCTCCACTTT,CASSSYPTGLASPLHF
-,13,TRBV6-5,TRBD1,TRBJ1-1,TGTGCCAGCGGACACAGGGGCAACACTGAAGCTTTCTTT,CASGHRGNTEAFF
few,16,TRBV9,-,TRBJ1-3,TGTGCCAGCAGCGTAGGGGGGGTCAGCTCTGGAAACACCATATATTTT,CASSVGGVSSGNTIYF
-,16,TRBV18,TRBD1,TRBJ1-4,TGTGCCAGCTCACCGAGTGGGAACAGGGGTAATGAAAAACTGTTTTTT,CASSPSGNRGNEKLFF
-,15,TRBV7-2,-,TRBJ1-1,TGTGCCAGCAGTGTTCCCTTCCAGGGGAACACTGAAGCTTTCTTT,CASSVPFQGNTEAFF
few,14,TRBV7-2,TRBD2,TRBJ2-7,TGTGCCAGCAGCGCAAGCGGGGGGGATTACGAGCAGTACTTC,CASSASGGDYEQYF
-,11,TRBV3-1/TRBV3-2,-,TRBJ1-4,TGTGCCAGCAGCCATACAGAAAAACTGTTTTTT,CASSHTEKLFF
-,15,TRBV10-3,TRBD2,TRBJ2-5,TGTGCCATCAGTCCTGGCGGGGGGGCCCAAGAGACCCAGTACTTC,CAISPGGGAQETQYF
-,14,TRBV5-1,-,TRBJ1-5,TGCGCCAGCAGTTTGACAGGTCCCCATCAGCCCCAGCATTTT,CASSLTGPHQPQHF
-,15,TRBV6-5,TRBD1,TRBJ1-4,TGTGCCAGCAGACGAGGACAGGTGGCTAATGAAAAACTGTTTTTT,CASRRGQVANEKLFF
-,18,TRBV4-3,-,TRBJ2-1,TGCGCCAGCAGCCAAGGGACAGGGAGGGGGGGCTCCTACAATGAGCAGTTCTTC,CASSQGTGRGGSYNEQFF
-,15,TRBV2,TRBD2,TRBJ2-7,TGTGCCAGCACTGGTGCTCCCGGGACTAGATCCGAGCAGTACTTC,CASTGAPGTRSEQYF
-,14,TRBV4-1,TRBD2,TRBJ2-1,TGCGCCAGCAGCCGGACTAGCGGGGACAATGAGCAGTTCTTC,CASSRTSGDNEQFF
few,16,TRBV3-1/TRBV3-2,TRBD1,TRBJ1-6,TGTGCCAGCAGCCTCGGACAGGACCGATATAATTCACCCCTCCACTTT,CASSLGQDRYNSPLHF
-,16,TRBV29-1,TRBD2,TRBJ2-3,TGCAGCGTTAGTGGCCGTGGGGGGGTTCGTACAGATACGCAGTATTTT,CSVSGRGGVRTDTQYF
few,12,TRBV11-2,-,TRBJ1-1,TGTGCCAGCAGCGCGGAGAACACTGAAGCTTTCTTT,CASSAENTEAFF
-,19,TRBV6-6,TRBD1,TRBJ1-3,TGTGCCAGCAGCTCCACAGGGGGTATACCAATTTCCTCTGGAAACACCATATATTTT,CASSSTGGIPISSGNTIYF
-,15,TRBV9,-,TRBJ1-1,TGTGCCAGCAGCCCTAGCGGGGGGGTAGGGGCTGAAGCTTTCTTT,CASSPSGGVGAEAFF
-,14,TRBV18,-,TRBJ1-6,TGTGCCAGCTCGTCGGCGGAGGGTGCTTCACCCCTCCACTTT,CASSSAEGASPLHF
-,14,TRBV3-1/TRBV3-2,-,TRBJ1-2,TGTGCCAGCAGCCAAGATGGAGCTAACTATGGCTACACCTTC,CASSQDGANYGYTF
-,16,TRBV5-4,-,TRBJ1-4,TGTGCCAGCAGCTCAGGGCTCGAGACAACTAATGAAAAACTGTTTTTT,CASSSGLETTNEKLFF
-,12,TRBV5-1,-,TRBJ1-1,TGCGCCAGCAGCCCAAGGGGGGGGGCCGCTTTCTTT,CASSPRGGAAFF
few,14,TRBV6-5,-,TRBJ1-6,TGTGCCAGCGAGGGCCGAGGTAGAGGGTCACCCCTCCACTTT,CASEGRGRGSPLHF
few,15,TRBV4-1,TRBD2,TRBJ2-3,TGCGCCAGCAGCCAAGAAGGGACTAGGTCAGATACGCAGTATTTT,CASSQEGTRSDTQYF
-,14,TRBV11-2,TRBD1,TRBJ2-3,TGTGCCAGCAGCCCGGACAGGGTAGGGAATACGCAGTATTTT,CASSPDRVGNTQYF
-,15,TRBV6-2/TRBV6-3,TRBD2,TRBJ2-2,TGTGCCAGCAGTTCATCGGGGGAGGGGACCGGGGAGCTGTTTTTT,CASSSSGEGTGELFF
once,16,TRBV6-2/TRBV6-3,-,TRBJ2-2,TGTGCCAGCAGTCCAATGACCCGCGGCGGAACCGGGGAGCTGTTTTTT,CASSPMTRGGTGELFF
-,15,TRBV10-3,TRBD1,TRBJ2-2,TGTGCCATCAGCTCGACAGGGGGAAACACCGGGGAGCTGTTTTTT,CAISSTGGNTGELFF
-,14,TRBV5-5,-,TRBJ1-1,TGTGCCAGCAGCTTGGTTACAACGAACACTGAAGCTTTCTTT,CASSLVTTNTEAFF